These 23 T cell receptor beta chains originate from one sample sequenced in a study of cytomegalovirus exposure and HLA in healthy donors (dated by TCRdb to 2017 to 2019). The library relied on the immunoSEQ multiplex PCR assay. A mixture of 60 forward primers for TCR Vbeta segments and 13 reverse primers for TCR Jbeta segments was used in the multiplex PCR. TCRdb re-hosts the immuneACCESS table, in-frame sequences only. Its copies lack some clones; in the studies checked, an unresolved V gene accounts for under half of them, and the cause for the rest is not known. Present in this sample are fewer than 150,000 clones, 60% to 85% of which were seen just once. The top ten constitute 2.5% to 3% of the sample. The sample taken for sequencing was PBMCs. The source of these receptors is a male donor in good health and CMV-seronegative.

The chain combines TRBV4-1 with TRBJ1-2; 10 bases map to TRBD1. From germline, CDR1 is MGHRA and CDR2 YSYEKL. V trimming: 1 base; J trimming: 5 bases; junction bases outside the gene matches: 4. CDR3 length: 15 residues. CDR3 residues: CASSQGGTGAYGYTF. In nucleotides, the CDR3 is TGCGCCAGCAGCCAAGGGGGGACAGGGGCTTATGGCTACACCTTC.

The gene calls are TRBV6-4 and TRBJ1-2, with TRBD1 matching 9 bases. This CDR3 spans 15 amino acids. Germline loops: CDR1 MRHNA, CDR2 SNTAGT. The V gene end was trimmed by 3 bases and the J gene end by 4 bases; junction bases not matched to a gene: 6. For the CDR3, the DNA is TGTGCCAGCAGTGAGGGGACAGGGCTATTCTATGGCTACACCTTC. Translation: CASSEGTGLFYGYTF.

The chain uses TRBV7-3 and TRBJ2-1, with a possible D match to TRBD2 (7 bases). Germline loops: CDR1 SGHTA, CDR2 FQGTGA. Between the trimmed V and J ends, which lost 5 bases and 0 bases, there was a span of 11 bases. The CDR3 is 15 residues long. CDR3 nucleotides: TGTGCCAGCAGCGGGGGGGACAACTCCTACAATGAGCAGTTCTTC. Amino acid sequence: CASSGGDNSYNEQFF.

The V and J genes are TRBV19 and TRBJ1-1; 7 bases match TRBD1. After removal of 6 bases from V and 2 bases from J, the junction contained 9 bases not matched to a gene. The CDR3 loop spans 15 amino acids. Germline CDR1 reads LNHDA; CDR2 reads SQIVND (reference sequence). This CDR3 reads CASRRRQGLNTEAFF. CDR3 bases: TGTGCCAGTAGACGGAGACAGGGACTTAACACTGAAGCTTTCTTT.

The table lists this clone with a few counts. This chain uses TRBV18 with TRBJ1-5; D unclear. V lost 2 bases and J lost 0, with 8 bases in between. Germline V gene data show CDR1 as KGHSH and CDR2 as LQKENI. The CDR3 sequence is 15 residues long. This CDR3 is CASSPTRTSNQPQHF. The CDR3 DNA reads TGTGCCAGCTCACCAACCAGAACTAGCAATCAGCCCCAGCATTTT.

This rearrangement joins TRBV5-4 to TRBJ1-3, with D possibly being TRBD1 (5 bases). V was shortened by 0 bases and J by 4 bases, with 5 bases between the two germline ends. The CDR3 runs to 13 residues. CDR1 and CDR2 (germline): SGHNT, YYREEE (reference sequence). CDR3 sequence (DNA): TGTGCCAGCAGCTTGGAGGGGGGAAACACCATATATTTT. Its protein product is CASSLEGGNTIYF. The complete variable domain, with remaining parts taken from reference TRBV5-4 and TRBJ1-3, reads ETGVTQSPTHLIKTRGQQVTLRCSSQSGHNTVSWYQQALGQGPQFIFQYYREEENGRGNFPPRFSGLQFPNYSSELNVNALELDDSALYLCASSLEGGNTIYFGEGSWLTVV.

The chain couples TRBV6-5 to TRBJ2-1; TRBD1 agrees at 9 bases. The germline V gene has CDR1 MNHEY and CDR2 SVGAGI. The CDR3 loop spans 14 amino acids. After removal of 3 bases from V and 6 bases from J, the junction contained 3 bases not matched to a gene. The CDR3 protein is CASSYSTGGNEQFF. The DNA of the CDR3 is TGTGCCAGCAGTTATTCGACAGGGGGCAATGAGCAGTTCTTC.

The chain couples TRBV27 to TRBJ1-2; no definite D call. V was pared by 5 bases and J by 6 bases, with 13 bases between. The CDR3 has 13 residues. CDR1 and CDR2 from the germline V gene are MNHEY and SMNVEV (reference sequence). The CDR3, as DNA: TGTGCCAGCAGTACTATTCCGGAAAATGGCTACACCTTC. Translation: CASSTIPENGYTF.

This sequence joins TRBV19 and TRBJ1-6; 8 nucleotides agree with TRBD1. The CDR3 extends over 13 amino acids. Per germline, CDR1 LNHDA and CDR2 SQIVND (reference sequence). With V trimmed by 6 bases and J by 9 bases, 4 bases remained unmatched. In DNA, the CDR3 is TGTGCCAGTAGCGGACAGGGCACTTCACCCCTCCACTTT. Translated, it gives CASSGQGTSPLHF.

About this clone: At one of its ends the junction is not consistent with the germline gene, which may arise from a read error. This chain connects TRBV7-9 to TRBJ2-1; TRBD1 agrees at 9 bases. The CDR3 has 15 amino acids. Germline assignment: CDR1 SEHNR and CDR2 FQNEAQ (reference sequence). CDR3: CSSSLWTGDSNEQFF. CDR3 sequence (DNA): TGTTCCAGCAGCCTCTGGACAGGGGACTCCAATGAGCAGTTCTTC.

The chain uses TRBV12-5 and TRBJ1-4; TRBD1 aligns across 9 bases. The CDR3 consists of 15 residues. Per germline, CDR1 LGHNT and CDR2 FRNRAP. Trimming cost V 6 bases and J 7 bases; bases outside gene matches: 9. The CDR3 region has the DNA TGTGCTAGTGGGACCGGGACAGGGTCTCTTGAAAAACTGTTTTTT. It yields the protein CASGTGTGSLEKLFF. The full variable domain, rest sourced from reference TRBV12-5 and TRBJ1-4, is DARVTQTPRHKVTEMGQEVTMRCQPILGHNTVFWYRQTMMQGLELLAYFRNRAPLDDSGMPKDRFSAEMPDATLATLKIQPSEPRDSAVYFCASGTGTGSLEKLFFGSGTQLSVL.

The chain joins TRBV4-2 to TRBJ2-1; D possibly corresponds to TRBD1 (6 bases). V lost 0 bases to trimming and J lost 5 bases, with 17 bases between them. CDR1 is LGHNA and CDR2 is YNFKEQ in the germline V gene. The CDR3 has 17 residues. The CDR3 nucleotides read TGTGCCAGCAGCCAAGATGGGGGCAGGGGTGGCAACAATGAGCAGTTCTTC. The encoded protein is CASSQDGGRGGNNEQFF.

The rearrangement links TRBV2 to TRBJ1-4, with D possibly TRBD1 on 5 matching bases. Germline V gives CDR1 SNHLY, CDR2 FYNNEI. V was shortened by 5 bases and J by 8 bases, with 15 bases between the two germline ends. The CDR3 length is 14 residues. The CDR3 sequence: CASSWEGLNEKLFF. CDR3 nucleotides: TGTGCCAGCAGTTGGGAGGGGCTGAACGAAAAACTGTTTTTT.

This clone was observed a few times. The V gene is TRBV7-9, the J gene TRBJ1-2; D not resolved. Germline V CDR1 and CDR2: SEHNR, FQNEAQ (reference sequence). This CDR3 has 13 residues. The ends were cut back, 3 bases at V and 2 bases at J, with 7 bases in the middle. DNA for the CDR3: TGTGCCAGCAGCTTCGACATGAACTATGGCTACACCTTC. Amino acids: CASSFDMNYGYTF.

The chain has TRBV7-6 and TRBJ1-5; D is unresolved. Trimming pared 5 bases from V and 0 bases from J, leaving 11 bases between. Germline CDR1 reads SGHVS; CDR2 reads FNYEAQ. The CDR3 extends over 15 amino acids. The CDR3 reads CASSPTFASNQPQHF. CDR3 sequence (DNA): TGTGCCAGCAGCCCGACATTCGCTAGCAATCAGCCCCAGCATTTT.

V is TRBV5-4 and J is TRBJ2-1; 7 nucleotides align to TRBD2. V was clipped by 7 bases and J by 4 bases; unmatched bases: 5. CDR1 and CDR2 (germline): SGHNT, YYREEE (reference sequence). CDR3 length: 13 residues. In DNA form, the CDR3 reads TGTGCCAGCGGGGGGGAGGGATACAATGAGCAGTTCTTC. Protein product: CASGGEGYNEQFF.

This clone was detected a few times. This specimen includes other DNA sequences encoding the same CDR3. The chain carries TRBV10-2 and TRBJ1-2; a weak D match, TRBD1 (5 bases). CDR1 and CDR2 (germline): WSHSY, SAAADI. The CDR3 length is 13 residues. V was clipped by 2 bases and J by 5 bases, with 9 bases between them. In DNA form, the CDR3 reads TGCGCCAGCAGTGAGGACAGAGATTATGGCTACACCTTC. Translation gives CASSEDRDYGYTF.

This clone was detected only a few times. The chain recombines TRBV6-5 with TRBJ1-2, with D perhaps TRBD1 (5 bases). The V gene's germline CDR1 is MNHEY and CDR2 SVGAGI. Trimming took off 6 bases at V and 4 bases at J, with 15 bases between the two ends. CDR3 size: 14 residues. CDR3 DNA: TGTGCCAGCAGAATAGGGACTGCAGCCTATGGCTACACCTTC. It codes for CASRIGTAAYGYTF.

This CDR3 reads CASSDPRQPQHF. The CDR3 DNA is TGTGCCAGCAGTGATCCCCGTCAGCCCCAGCATTTT. The rearrangement joins TRBV2 to TRBJ1-5, with unresolved D. Per the germline V gene, CDR1 is SNHLY and CDR2 is FYNNEI. There are 12 residues in the CDR3. Trimming removed 3 bases from V and 6 bases from J, with 6 bases in between.

The genes are TRBV6-1 and TRBJ2-5; TRBD1 might be the D (6 bases). Germline CDR1 reads MNHNS; CDR2 reads SASEGT. The CDR3 is 15 residues long. Trimming removed 5 bases from V and 0 bases from J, with 13 bases in between. The CDR3 spells CASSFRGRYQETQYF. The CDR3 coding sequence is TGTGCCAGCAGTTTCAGGGGACGGTACCAAGAGACCCAGTACTTC.

The V call is TRBV30, the J call TRBJ1-1, with D maybe TRBD1 (5 bases). Per germline, CDR1 GTSNPN and CDR2 SVGIG (reference sequence). The CDR3 totals 14 residues. V was pared by 0 bases and J by 4 bases, with 12 bases between. The CDR3 reads CAWSVGGTLTEAFF. The CDR3 DNA follows: TGTGCCTGGAGTGTTGGAGGGACGCTCACTGAAGCTTTCTTT.

This clone has more than one count but fewer than ten. The J gene is TRBJ2-7, the V gene TRBV10-3; TRBD2 matches 11 bases. J lost 6 bases, V lost 6 bases, and 7 bases had no gene match. CDR1 and CDR2 from the germline V gene are ENHRY and SYGVKD. The CDR3 spans 14 residues. The CDR3 region has the DNA TGTGCCATCAGCCTAACTAGCGGGAGAAGCGAGCAGTACTTC. This translates into CAISLTSGRSEQYF.

V gene TRBV2 combines with J gene TRBJ1-2, with TRBD1 matching over 11 bases. There are 15 residues in the CDR3. The V segment lost 6 bases and the J segment 0 bases; nucleotides outside the gene matches: 3. CDR1 SNHLY and CDR2 FYNNEI come from the germline V gene. CDR3 DNA: TGTGCCAGCAGCGGACAGGGGGCAGCTAACTATGGCTACACCTTC. Translated: CASSGQGAANYGYTF.